This T cell receptor (beta chain) is from a study of cytomegalovirus exposure and HLA in healthy donors. PCR primers comprised 60 Vbeta and 13 Jbeta primers. The table came from immunoSEQ multiplex PCR; TCRdb's copy has only in-frame clones and leaves some out. There are about 110,000 clones in the sample; around 76% occur only once, and roughly 2.6% lies in the top ten. Germline CDR1 SGHRS, CDR2 YFSETQ. The CDR3 totals 14 residues. V was pared by 4 bases and J by 1 base, with 11 bases between. The clonotype comes from a man aged 25 to 40 in good health and CMV-seropositive. The rearrangement uses TRBV5-1 and TRBJ1-2; possibly TRBD1 for D (5 bases). The sequencing input was PBMCs. The CDR3 loop is CASSQDGGNYGYTF. In DNA form, the CDR3 reads TGCGCCAGCAGCCAGGACGGGGGTAACTATGGCTACACCTTC.